Listed below are T cell receptor beta chains from one sample, sequenced in a study of blood T cell repertoires in COVID-19. The data were produced by immunoSEQ multiplex PCR, yet TCRdb's version contains in-frame clones alone and is incomplete. The data contain about 54,000 clones, about nine tenths of them singletons. The sample comprised peripheral blood. These TCRs come from a woman between 40 and 50 years old with active COVID-19. CDR3s include the opening cysteine and the closing phenylalanine or tryptophan. A row's size may be missing; if present it is once, few, many or a size class.

J | size | V | CDR3
TRBJ1-1 | . | TRBV7-9 | CASSLDTGSTEAFF
TRBJ2-5 | . | TRBV5-1 | CASSRGTSGQETQYF
TRBJ2-1 | once | TRBV10-1 | CASSAQSSYNEQFF
TRBJ2-1 | . | TRBV10-3 | CAISESRGNLYNEQFF
TRBJ1-3 | . | TRBV7-8 | CASSLGSGNTIYF
TRBJ2-3 | . | TRBV18 | CASSPRQSGTDTQYF
TRBJ2-3 | once | TRBV18 | CASSPLPASGDFSDTQYF
TRBJ1-2 | . | TRBV3-1/TRBV3-2 | CASSETAWGGYTF
TRBJ2-6 | . | TRBV7-9 | CASSLSTGGSGANVLTF
TRBJ1-2 | once | TRBV10-3 | CAISAGQGMGYTF
TRBJ1-1 | . | TRBV3-1/TRBV3-2 | CASNAYDRDGGGAFF
TRBJ2-2 | . | TRBV18 | CASSAGSTNTGELFF
TRBJ1-1 | . | TRBV11-3 | CASSSPRQGAVTEAFF
TRBJ1-2 | . | TRBV19 | CASSIAGTPSSFNYGYTF
TRBJ1-1 | . | TRBV14 | CASSRRNTNTEAFF